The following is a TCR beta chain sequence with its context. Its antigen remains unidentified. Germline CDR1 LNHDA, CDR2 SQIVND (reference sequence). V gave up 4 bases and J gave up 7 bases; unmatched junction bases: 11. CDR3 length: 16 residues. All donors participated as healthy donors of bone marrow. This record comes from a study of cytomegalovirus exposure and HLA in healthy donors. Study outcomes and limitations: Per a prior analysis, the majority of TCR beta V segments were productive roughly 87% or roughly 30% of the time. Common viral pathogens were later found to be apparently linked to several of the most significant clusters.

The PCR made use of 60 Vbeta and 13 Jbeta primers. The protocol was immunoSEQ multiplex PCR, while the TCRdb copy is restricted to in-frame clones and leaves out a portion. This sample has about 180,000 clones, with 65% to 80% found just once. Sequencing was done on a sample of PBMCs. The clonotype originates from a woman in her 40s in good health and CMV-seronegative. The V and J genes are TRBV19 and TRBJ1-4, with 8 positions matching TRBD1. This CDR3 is CASSSPRDRRGEKLFF. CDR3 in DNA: TGTGCCAGTAGTAGCCCTAGGGACAGGAGGGGTGAAAAACTGTTTTTT. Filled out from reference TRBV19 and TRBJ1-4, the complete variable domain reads DGGITQSPKYLFRKEGQNVTLSCEQNLNHDAMYWYRQDPGQGLRLIYYSQIVNDFQKGDIAEGYSVSREKKESFPLTVTSAQKNPTAFYLCASSSPRDRRGEKLFFGSGTQLSVL.